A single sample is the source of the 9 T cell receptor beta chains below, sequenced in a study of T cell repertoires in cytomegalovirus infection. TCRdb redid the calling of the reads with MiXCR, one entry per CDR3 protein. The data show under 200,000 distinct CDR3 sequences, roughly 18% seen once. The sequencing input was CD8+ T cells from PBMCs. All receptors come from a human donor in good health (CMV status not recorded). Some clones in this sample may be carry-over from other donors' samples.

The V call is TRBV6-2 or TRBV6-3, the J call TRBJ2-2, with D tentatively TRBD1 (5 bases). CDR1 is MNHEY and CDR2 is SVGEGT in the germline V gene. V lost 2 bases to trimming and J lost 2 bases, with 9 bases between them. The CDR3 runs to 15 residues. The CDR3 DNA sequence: TGTGCCAGCAGTTACGGGGCTGGAAACACCGGGGAGCTGTTTTTT. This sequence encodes CASSYGAGNTGELFF.

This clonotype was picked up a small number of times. The CDR3 DNA reads TGTGCCAGCAGCTTAAACGGGCCCTACAATGAGCAGTTCTTC. Its protein is CASSLNGPYNEQFF. The V gene is TRBV7-3, the J gene TRBJ2-1, with D unresolved. The CDR3 is 14 amino acids. Germline V gives CDR1 SGHTA, CDR2 FQGTGA. V shed 1 base and J shed 2 bases, with 6 bases lying between them.

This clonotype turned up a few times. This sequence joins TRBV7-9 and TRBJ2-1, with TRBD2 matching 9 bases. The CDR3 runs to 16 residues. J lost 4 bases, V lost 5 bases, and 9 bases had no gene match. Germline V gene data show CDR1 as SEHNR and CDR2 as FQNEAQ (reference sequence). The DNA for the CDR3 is TGTGCCAGCAGCCCTATAGCGGGAGTCCTGTACAATGAGCAGTTCTTC. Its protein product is CASSPIAGVLYNEQFF.

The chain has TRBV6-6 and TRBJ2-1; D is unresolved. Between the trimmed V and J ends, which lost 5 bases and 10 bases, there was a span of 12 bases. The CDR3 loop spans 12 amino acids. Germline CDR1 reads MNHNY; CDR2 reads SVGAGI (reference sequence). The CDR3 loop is CASSPQLNEQFF. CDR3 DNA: TGTGCCAGCAGTCCTCAGCTAAACGAGCAGTTCTTC.

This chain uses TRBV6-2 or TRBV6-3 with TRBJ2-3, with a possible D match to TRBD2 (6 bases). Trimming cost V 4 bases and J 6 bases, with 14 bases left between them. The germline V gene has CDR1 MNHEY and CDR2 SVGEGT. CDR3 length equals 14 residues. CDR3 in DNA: TGTGCCAGCAGTTGGAGCGTGGGAGGTGATACGCAGTATTTT. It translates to CASSWSVGGDTQYF.

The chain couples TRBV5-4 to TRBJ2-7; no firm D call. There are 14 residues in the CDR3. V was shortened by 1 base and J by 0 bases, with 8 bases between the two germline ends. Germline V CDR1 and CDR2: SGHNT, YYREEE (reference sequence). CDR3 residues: CASSLTVSSYEQYF. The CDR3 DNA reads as TGTGCCAGCAGCTTGACAGTGTCCTCCTACGAGCAGTACTTC.

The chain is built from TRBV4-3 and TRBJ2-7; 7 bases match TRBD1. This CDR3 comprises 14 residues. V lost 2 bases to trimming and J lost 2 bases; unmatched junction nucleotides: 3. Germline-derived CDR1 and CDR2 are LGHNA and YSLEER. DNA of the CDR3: TGCGCCAGCAGCCAAACCACAGGGGCCTACGAGCAGTACTTC. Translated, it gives CASSQTTGAYEQYF.

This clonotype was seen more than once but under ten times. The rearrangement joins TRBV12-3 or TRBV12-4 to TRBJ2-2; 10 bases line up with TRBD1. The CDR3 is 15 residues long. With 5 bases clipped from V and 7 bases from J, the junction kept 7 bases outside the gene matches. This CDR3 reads CASSRQGAMVGELFF. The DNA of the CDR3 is TGTGCCAGCAGTCGACAGGGGGCTATGGTCGGGGAGCTGTTTTTT.

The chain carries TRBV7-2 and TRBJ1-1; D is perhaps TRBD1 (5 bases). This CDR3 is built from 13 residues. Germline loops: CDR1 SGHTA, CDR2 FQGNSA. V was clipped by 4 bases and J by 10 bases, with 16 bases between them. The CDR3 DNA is TGTGCCAGCAGCTACCCAGGGTTCCCCGGAGCTTTCTTT. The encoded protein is CASSYPGFPGAFF. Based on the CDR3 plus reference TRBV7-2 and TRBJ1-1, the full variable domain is GAGVSQSPSNKVTEKGKDVELRCDPISGHTALYWYRQSLGQGLEFLIYFQGNSAPDKSGLPSDRFSAERTGGSVSTLTIQRTQQEDSAVYLCASSYPGFPGAFFGQGTRLTVV.